Shown below are 21 T cell receptor beta chains from a single sample sequenced in a study of T cells in tuberculosis. The sample's time point: new active TB diagnosis, blood taken before or within 7 days of starting treatment. The repertoire was sequenced with immunoSEQ multiplex PCR; TCRdb's copy has only in-frame clones and lacks some. This sample has around 30,000 clones, with roughly nine tenths found just once. The sample was PBMCs, taken at tuberculosis diagnosis. These receptors came from an adult with tuberculosis.

The chain is built from TRBV28 and TRBJ2-2; 7 bases line up with TRBD1. CDR1 and CDR2 (germline): MDHEN, SYDVKM. The CDR3 covers 15 residues. With 6 bases clipped from V and 7 bases from J, the junction kept 11 bases outside the gene matches. The CDR3 protein is CASSPGQPMLGELFF. The CDR3 DNA is TGTGCCAGCAGCCCGGGACAGCCTATGCTCGGGGAGCTGTTTTTT.

The chain recombines TRBV18 with TRBJ2-7; D might be TRBD2 (5 bases). The germline V gene has CDR1 KGHSH and CDR2 LQKENI. Trimming cost V 1 base and J 3 bases, with 10 bases left between them. The CDR3 covers 14 residues. DNA of the CDR3: TGTGCCAGCTCACCACGGGAACTAGGCTACGAGCAGTACTTC. Translating gives CASSPRELGYEQYF.

The chain combines TRBV28 with TRBJ2-4; D gene uncertain. Germline V lookup: CDR1 MDHEN, CDR2 SYDVKM. CDR3 size: 15 residues. V shed 4 bases and J shed 2 bases, with 12 bases lying between them. DNA for the CDR3: TGTGCCAGCAGTTGGCCCGCCGGGTCCAAAAACATTCAGTACTTC. Its translation: CASSWPAGSKNIQYF.

The J gene is TRBJ2-2, the V gene TRBV27; D perhaps matches TRBD1 (5 bases). CDR1 is MNHEY and CDR2 is SMNVEV in the germline V gene (reference sequence). The germline V and J ends were trimmed by 5 bases and 5 bases, with 6 bases remaining between them. The CDR3 extends over 12 amino acids. The chain's CDR3 is CASSQGTGELFF. CDR3 sequence (DNA): TGTGCCAGCAGTCAGGGAACCGGGGAGCTGTTTTTT.

The chain carries TRBV7-2 and TRBJ2-5; TRBD2 might be the D (6 bases). V lost 3 bases and J 5 bases, leaving 13 bases between the germline ends. Germline V gene sequence: CDR1 SGHTA, CDR2 FQGNSA. The CDR3 consists of 14 residues. The CDR3 DNA is TGTGCCAGCAGCTTTCTTCCGGGGGACGAGACCCAGTACTTC. The encoded protein is CASSFLPGDETQYF.

The chain links TRBV11-3 to TRBJ2-1; 8 nucleotides align to TRBD1. Germline trimming cut 5 bases from V and 0 bases from J; bases unmatched to any gene: 0. CDR1 SGHNT and CDR2 YENEEA come from the germline V gene. The CDR3 contains 14 residues. CDR3 sequence reads: CASSQGASYNEQFF. CDR3 nucleotide sequence: TGTGCCAGCAGCCAGGGGGCCTCCTACAATGAGCAGTTCTTC.

The chain uses TRBV7-8 and TRBJ2-3, with TRBD2 matching 12 bases. Trimming cost V 5 bases and J 4 bases; bases outside gene matches: 4. Looked up from germline, CDR1 is SGHVS and CDR2 is FQNEAQ. This CDR3 is built from 15 residues. The CDR3 protein is CASSLTSGSSDTQYF. The CDR3 nucleotides read TGTGCCAGCAGCCTGACTAGCGGGAGTTCAGATACGCAGTATTTT.

V gene TRBV2 combines with J gene TRBJ2-3; 13 positions match TRBD2. Germline CDR1 and CDR2: SNHLY and FYNNEI. The CDR3 has 15 amino acids. With 6 bases clipped from V and 1 base from J, the junction kept 1 base outside the gene matches. The chain's CDR3 is CASRGLAGRTDTQYF. The CDR3 region has the DNA TGTGCCAGCAGGGGACTAGCGGGACGCACAGATACGCAGTATTTT.

The genes are TRBV11-2 and TRBJ1-2, with 7 bases aligning to TRBD1. Germline V gene data show CDR1 as SGHAT and CDR2 as FQNNGV. The trim removed 5 bases at V and 6 bases at J, leaving 6 bases unmatched. The CDR3 has 13 amino acids. CDR3 nucleotide sequence: TGTGCCAGCAGCCCTGGGACAGTCGATGGCTACACCTTC. This gives the protein CASSPGTVDGYTF. Full variable domain (remainder filled in from reference TRBV11-2 and TRBJ1-2): EAGVAQSPRYKIIEKRQSVAFWCNPISGHATLYWYQQILGQGPKLLIQFQNNGVVDDSQLPKDRFSAERLKGVDSTLKIQPAKLEDSAVYLCASSPGTVDGYTFGSGTRLTVV.

The CDR3 here is CASSELTGIYEQYF. DNA of the CDR3: TGTGCCAGCAGTGAATTGACAGGGATCTACGAGCAGTACTTC. V usage is TRBV6-1 and J usage is TRBJ2-7; 7 bases agree with TRBD1. Germline V CDR1 and CDR2: MNHNS, SASEGT. V shed 2 bases and J 3 bases; nucleotides not matched to a gene: 4. This CDR3 is 14 amino acids long.

The V call is TRBV2, the J call TRBJ2-6; no firm D call. This CDR3 has 14 residues. V lost 5 bases, J lost 0 bases, and 5 bases lay in between. Germline values: CDR1 SNHLY, CDR2 FYNNEI. CDR3: CASSFNSGANVLTF. The DNA of the CDR3 is TGTGCCAGCAGTTTTAACTCTGGGGCCAACGTCCTGACTTTC.

This chain uses TRBV30 with TRBJ2-5; a weak D match, TRBD2 (6 bases). Germline V gene data show CDR1 as GTSNPN and CDR2 as SVGIG (reference sequence). CDR3 size: 11 residues. Trimming removed 2 bases at V and 10 bases at J, with 11 bases between. The CDR3 spells CAWSSRLGQYF. The CDR3 nucleotides read TGTGCCTGGAGTTCCCGACTAGGCCAGTACTTC. The entire variable domain, with the rest obtained from reference TRBV30 and TRBJ2-5, is as follows: SQTIHQWPATLVQPVGSPLSLECTVEGTSNPNLYWYRQAAGRGLQLLFYSVGIGQISSEVPQNLSASRPQDRQFILSSKKLLLSDSGFYLCAWSSRLGQYFGPGTRLLVL.

This clone was found a few times. The rearrangement links TRBV4-3 to TRBJ2-3, with 12 bases identical to TRBD2. V shed 4 bases and J 4 bases; nucleotides not matched to a gene: 6. This CDR3 has 16 residues. CDR1 and CDR2 (germline): LGHNA, YSLEER. The chain's CDR3 is CASSPSGGARADTQYF. The CDR3 DNA reads TGCGCCAGCAGCCCTAGCGGGGGGGCCAGGGCAGATACGCAGTATTTT.

This chain links TRBV7-2 with TRBJ2-7; tentative D call: TRBD1 (6 bases). V was clipped by 4 bases and J by 5 bases, with 15 bases between them. The CDR3 length is 14 residues. CDR1 is SGHTA and CDR2 is FQGNSA in the germline V gene. In DNA form, the CDR3 reads TGTGCCAGCAGCTATAAGATGGGGGCCCACGAGCAGTACTTC. Protein product: CASSYKMGAHEQYF.

The CDR3 coding sequence is TGCGCCAGCAGCTTTGATCCCAGGGGGCAGAATGTAGTCACCTACGAGCAGTACTTC. It translates to CASSFDPRGQNVVTYEQYF. This chain uses TRBV5-1 with TRBJ2-7, with 8 bases fitting TRBD1. This CDR3 region has 19 residues. Per the germline V gene, CDR1 is SGHRS and CDR2 is YFSETQ. V was clipped by 2 bases and J by 2 bases; unmatched bases: 18.

The J gene is TRBJ1-1, the V gene TRBV25-1; 7 positions agree with TRBD1. Germline values: CDR1 MGHDK, CDR2 SYGVNS. This CDR3 has 17 amino acids. The V gene end was trimmed by 1 base and the J gene end by 0 bases; junction bases not matched to a gene: 8. CDR3 bases: TGTGCCAGCAGTGAATTATGGGGACAGCCCATGAACACTGAAGCTTTCTTT. This codes for CASSELWGQPMNTEAFF.

The chain recombines TRBV2 with TRBJ2-2, with a tentative D call TRBD2 (6 bases). CDR3 size: 15 residues. With 7 bases removed from V and 1 base from J, the gap between germline ends came to 13 bases. Germline V gene lookup returns CDR1 SNHLY and CDR2 FYNNEI. The CDR3 coding sequence is TGTGCCAGCAAGGGAGGCGCTAGGAACACCGGGGAGCTGTTTTTT. Translation: CASKGGARNTGELFF.

V is TRBV7-2 and J is TRBJ1-2, with 9 bases identical to TRBD1. Germline CDR1 reads SGHTA; CDR2 reads FQGNSA. CDR3 size: 13 residues. V gave up 4 bases and J gave up 7 bases; unmatched junction bases: 4. The CDR3 DNA is TGTGCCAGCAGCTCGGGACAGGGTGGTGGCTACACCTTC. It encodes CASSSGQGGGYTF.

The chain uses TRBV5-1 and TRBJ1-3; TRBD1 is a possible D gene (6 bases). This CDR3 is 17 amino acids long. Per germline, CDR1 SGHRS and CDR2 YFSETQ. Trimming pared 0 bases from V and 2 bases from J, leaving 15 bases between. The CDR3 nucleotides are TGCGCCAGCAGCTTGGAGACAGGTGCGCTTCCTGGAAACACCATATATTTT. Its protein is CASSLETGALPGNTIYF.

The rearrangement links TRBV15 to TRBJ1-3; possible D gene TRBD1, 5 bases. Germline V lookup: CDR1 LNHNV, CDR2 YYDKDF (reference sequence). The CDR3 has 19 residues. Trimming removed 2 bases from V and 4 bases from J, with 24 bases in between. Written as DNA, the CDR3 is TGTGCCACCAGCAGATCCCCCGCTTCGACAGCCGGCTCGGGAAACACCATATATTTT. As protein: CATSRSPASTAGSGNTIYF.

By share, this clone counts as medium-sized. This chain joins TRBV28 and TRBJ2-7; TRBD1 matches at 10 bases. Germline CDR1 and CDR2: MDHEN and SYDVKM. The trim removed 2 bases at V and 2 bases at J, leaving 3 bases unmatched. The CDR3 sequence is 15 residues long. CDR3 sequence reads: CASSLGTGDTYEQYF. The CDR3 DNA reads TGTGCCAGCAGTTTAGGGACAGGGGATACCTACGAGCAGTACTTC. Drawing the rest from reference TRBV28 and TRBJ2-7, the complete variable domain is DVKVTQSSRYLVKRTGEKVFLECVQDMDHENMFWYRQDPGLGLRLIYFSYDVKMKEKGDIPEGYSVSREKKERFSLILESASTNQTSMYLCASSLGTGDTYEQYFGPGTRLTVT.